This record looks at one T cell receptor beta chain sequence and its context. The data were obtained in a study of blood T cell repertoires in COVID-19. About the study: Spain, Italy and the United States supplied samples that represented acute and convalescent COVID-19. PBMCs, B-cell-depleted T cells, or T cells were the source of the cDNA or gDNA that made up the material.

CDR3 length: 15 residues. Deletions cut 5 bases from V and 0 bases from J, with 12 bases between. CDR1 and CDR2 (germline): SGHNT, YENEEA. Original data processing: Researchers report that nucleated cell counts were estimated from reference gene primer amplification. The protocol was immunoSEQ multiplex PCR, while the TCRdb copy is restricted to in-frame clones and leaves out a portion. V and J calls and clone size come straight from that table; D and trimming were deduced from the DNA. The repertoire holds about 300,000 clones, with approximately 86% as singletons. The V call is TRBV11-3, the J call TRBJ2-3, with D maybe TRBD1 (5 bases). Material for sequencing was peripheral blood. This receptor was identified in a man between 18 and 35 years old with active or convalescent COVID-19. Here the CDR3 reads CASSTQGTSTDTQYF. The CDR3, as DNA: TGTGCCAGCAGCACCCAGGGAACTAGCACAGATACGCAGTATTTT.